Below are 20 T cell receptor beta chains sequenced from a single sample in a study. From the 5' RACE reads, TCRdb called clonotypes with MiXCR, one entry per CDR3 protein. The repertoire holds approximately 5,000 distinct CDR3 sequences, with roughly 34% as singletons. Sequenced sample: naive CD4+ T cells sorted from a lymph node. The subset here: naive CD4+ T cells, CD4+CD45RA+CD25-. The receptors come from a female donor with breast cancer.

In its sample, this clonotype ranks as medium-sized. The chain employs TRBV10-3 and TRBJ2-1, with 7 bases matching TRBD2. V lost 11 bases to trimming and J lost 5 bases; unmatched junction nucleotides: 12. This CDR3 is built from 14 residues. CDR1 ENHRY and CDR2 SYGVKD come from the germline V gene. For the CDR3, the DNA is TGTGCCTCGAGATTCGCGGGGGACGACAATGAGCAGTTCTTC. Its protein product is CASRFAGDDNEQFF.

This clonotype was seen a handful of times. The chain uses TRBV5-1 and TRBJ2-1, with TRBD2 matching 8 bases. The CDR3 runs to 17 residues. J gave up 0 bases and V 5 bases, and 10 bases lay outside the gene matches. Germline V lookup: CDR1 SGHRS, CDR2 YFSETQ. Written as DNA, the CDR3 is TGCGCCAGCAGTACCTCGGGGGGGCTGAGCTCCTACAATGAGCAGTTCTTC. This translates into CASSTSGGLSSYNEQFF.

This clonotype has just a few counts. The gene calls are TRBV7-9 and TRBJ2-1, with D hard to call. The CDR3 sequence is 15 residues long. V lost 8 bases and J lost 6, with 20 bases in between. CDR1 and CDR2 (germline): SEHNR, FQNEAQ (reference sequence). CDR3 region: CASGSSGNWGNEQFF. CDR3 coding DNA: TGTGCCAGCGGCTCCTCAGGTAACTGGGGCAATGAGCAGTTCTTC.

A word on this clonotype: Germline and junction disagree at one end, which may indicate a read error. CDR3 sequence reads: CASSTSRQEVLF. CDR3 DNA sequence: TGTGCCAGCAGCACCTCTCGACAGGAAGTACTTTTC. J is TRBJ2-6 and V is TRBV7-2, with D perhaps TRBD1 (6 bases). This CDR3 region has 12 residues. Germline CDR1 SGHTA, CDR2 FQGNSA.

Within the sample, this clonotype is medium-sized (0.01 to 0.1%). The chain couples TRBV7-3 to TRBJ2-5; D gene uncertain. The CDR3 extends over 13 amino acids. Germline loops: CDR1 SGHTA, CDR2 FQGTGA. V was shortened by 5 bases and J by 3 bases, with 10 bases between the two germline ends. CDR3 DNA sequence: TGTGCCAGCAGCACTACGATTGAAGAGACCCAGTACTTC. It is translated as CASSTTIEETQYF.

The chain uses TRBV11-2 and TRBJ1-1; TRBD1 is a possible D gene (5 bases). The CDR3 length is 15 residues. Germline CDR1 and CDR2: SGHAT and FQNNGV. V was cut by 1 base and J by 1 base, with 10 bases left in between. The CDR3 loop is CASSLGDVRNTEAFF. The CDR3 region has the DNA TGTGCCAGCAGCTTAGGGGACGTCCGGAACACTGAAGCTTTCTTT. Full variable domain (outside the CDR3, taken from reference TRBV11-2 and TRBJ1-1): EAGVAQSPRYKIIEKRQSVAFWCNPISGHATLYWYQQILGQGPKLLIQFQNNGVVDDSQLPKDRFSAERLKGVDSTLKIQPAKLEDSAVYLCASSLGDVRNTEAFFGQGTRLTVV.

Comments on this clonotype: A junction boundary mismatches the germline segment, possibly from a read error. V is TRBV6-5 and J is TRBJ2-1; TRBD1 is a possible D gene (6 bases). The length of the CDR3 is 16 residues. Germline V gene sequence: CDR1 MNHEY, CDR2 SVGAGI. The CDR3: CASSHSGTSADNEQFF. The DNA of the CDR3 is TGTGCCAGCAGTCACTCCGGGACAAGTGCCGACAATGAGCAGTTCTTC.

This clonotype was counted a few times. The rearrangement joins TRBV7-2 to TRBJ2-7; D remains ambiguous. Trimming removed 7 bases at V and 1 base at J, with 11 bases between. CDR1 SGHTA and CDR2 FQGNSA come from the germline V gene. This CDR3 spans 13 amino acids. The CDR3 bases are TGTGCCAGCAAGGACCGTCCTTCCTACGAGCAGTACTTC. It specifies CASKDRPSYEQYF.

Only a few counts were recorded for this clonotype. This could be a read error, since a much larger clone is one nucleotide away. The chain employs TRBV19 and TRBJ2-3; D may match TRBD1 or TRBD2 (6 bases each). The CDR3 contains 16 residues. The germline V and J ends were trimmed by 5 bases and 2 bases, with 17 bases remaining between them. Germline assignment: CDR1 LNHDA and CDR2 SQIVND (reference sequence). Here the CDR3 DNA reads TGTGCCAGTAGTCGCTCTGGGGGGCCGACCACAGATACGCAGTATTTT. Translated: CASSRSGGPTTDTQYF.

A note on this clonotype: This could be a read error, since a much larger clone is one nucleotide away. The rearrangement uses TRBV4-2 and TRBJ2-5; TRBD2 aligns across 8 bases. CDR1 and CDR2 from the germline V gene are LGHNA and YNFKEQ. Losses at the gene ends were 4 bases for V and 2 bases for J; bases not matched to a gene: 9. The CDR3 is 16 amino acids. The CDR3 bases are TGTGCCAGCAGCCCCCGGACAGCGGGGGTGCAAGAGACCCAGTACTTC. Its protein product is CASSPRTAGVQETQYF.

The V and J genes are TRBV20-1 and TRBJ2-1; 11 nucleotides match TRBD2. After removal of 6 bases from V and 2 bases from J, the junction contained 3 bases not matched to a gene. This CDR3 contains 14 residues. Germline V gene data show CDR1 as DFQATT and CDR2 as SNEGSKA (reference sequence). The DNA of the CDR3 is TGCAGTGCCGAGGGACTAGCGGCCTACAATGAGCAGTTCTTC. Translated, it gives CSAEGLAAYNEQFF.

The gene calls are TRBV12-3 or TRBV12-4 and TRBJ2-4; perhaps TRBD2 as D (6 bases). V dropped 6 bases and J dropped 0 bases, with 21 bases sitting between them. This CDR3 spans 18 amino acids. CDR3 in amino acids: CASSPGRRGILAKNIQYF. The DNA of the CDR3 is TGTGCCAGCAGCCCCGGGCGGCGGGGCATACTAGCCAAAAACATTCAGTACTTC.

Sample share makes this clonotype medium-sized. This chain joins TRBV6-2 or TRBV6-3 and TRBJ2-1; unclear D gene. Germline CDR1 reads MNHEY; CDR2 reads SVGEGT. V shed 5 bases and J shed 10 bases, with 12 bases lying between them. The CDR3 is 12 amino acids. The CDR3, as DNA: TGTGCCAGCAGTCCTAACTCCGGGGAGCAGTTCTTC. Translated, it gives CASSPNSGEQFF.

This clonotype is labeled as medium-sized. The chain uses TRBV27 and TRBJ1-2; TRBD1 matches 9 bases. The CDR3 loop spans 15 amino acids. The junction had 8 bases not matched to a gene; V was cut back by 8 bases and J by 1 base. Germline V gives CDR1 MNHEY, CDR2 SMNVEV (reference sequence). The CDR3 DNA sequence: TGTGCCAGCGGGGGACAGGGAGTTTATAACTATGGCTACACCTTC. Amino acid sequence: CASGGQGVYNYGYTF.

V is TRBV4-1 and J is TRBJ1-1, with unresolved D. The CDR3 length is 17 residues. Germline CDR1 MGHRA, CDR2 YSYEKL. V was trimmed by 1 base and J by 3 bases, leaving 18 bases between them. CDR3 loop: CASSQGFTKILYTEAFF. The CDR3 region has the DNA TGCGCCAGCAGCCAAGGTTTTACCAAGATCCTATACACTGAAGCTTTCTTT.

Regarding this clonotype: A clone one base away is much larger, so this may be a read error. The conserved phenylalanine or tryptophan normally closing the CDR3 is absent here, so this likely arose from a read error. The J gene is TRBJ1-2, the V gene TRBV6-2 or TRBV6-3; D unclear. The CDR3 extends over 15 amino acids. Deletions cut 5 bases from V and 5 bases from J, with 18 bases between. Per germline, CDR1 MNHEY and CDR2 SVGEGT. Written as DNA, the CDR3 is TGTGCCAGCAGTAAGTCCTTGGAAGACCAATATGGCTACACCCTC. It codes for CASSKSLEDQYGYTL.

This rearrangement joins TRBV28 to TRBJ1-2; D call uncertain. The CDR3 is 13 residues long. Looked up from germline, CDR1 is MDHEN and CDR2 is SYDVKM. V was clipped by 7 bases and J by 10 bases, with 19 bases between them. The DNA for the CDR3 is TGTGCCAGCACTCAAATCGTCTTGGGAATCTACACCTTC. As protein: CASTQIVLGIYTF.

This clonotype was picked up a small number of times. V and J are TRBV20-1 and TRBJ2-5; weak D call: TRBD1 (6 bases). The V gene's germline CDR1 is DFQATT and CDR2 SNEGSKA (reference sequence). CDR3 size: 14 residues. V dropped 3 bases and J dropped 3 bases, with 14 bases sitting between them. This chain's CDR3 is CSASSPNREETQYF. In DNA form, the CDR3 reads TGCAGTGCTAGCAGCCCAAACAGGGAAGAGACCCAGTACTTC.

By its share, this clonotype is medium-sized. The chain couples TRBV5-8 to TRBJ2-3, with D tentatively TRBD1 (6 bases). This CDR3 contains 16 residues. CDR1 SGHTS and CDR2 YDEGEE come from the germline V gene. V dropped 2 bases and J dropped 3 bases, with 16 bases sitting between them. The CDR3 bases are TGTGCCAGCAGCTTAGGCTTTGACAGGCGGACAGATACGCAGTATTTT. Translation gives CASSLGFDRRTDTQYF.

To note about this clonotype: A much larger clonotype is one base distant, so this may be a read error. The chain employs TRBV5-1 and TRBJ2-7, with TRBD2 matching 10 bases. The CDR3 extends over 17 amino acids. Germline loops: CDR1 SGHRS, CDR2 YFSETQ. CDR3 in amino acids: CASSSSYSSGRAYEQCF. CDR3 DNA: TGCGCCAGCAGCTCTTCTTATTCGAGCGGGAGGGCCTACGAGCAGTGCTTC.